The 31 T cell receptor beta chains in this list originate from one sample, sequenced in a study of blood T cell repertoires in COVID-19. Generated by immunoSEQ multiplex PCR, the TCRdb table keeps only in-frame clones and is missing some. This sample has 150,000 to 200,000 clones, with 85% to 95% found just once. Source material: peripheral blood. The receptors here all came from an older woman with COVID-19, enrolled during active disease.

J is TRBJ1-1 and V is TRBV27; TRBD1 agrees at 10 bases. This CDR3 is built from 15 residues. Trimming cost V 6 bases and J 6 bases; bases outside gene matches: 10. From germline, CDR1 is MNHEY and CDR2 SMNVEV (reference sequence). The CDR3: CASSPDRGRNPEAFF. The CDR3 nucleotides are TGTGCCAGCAGCCCCGACAGGGGGCGAAACCCTGAAGCTTTCTTT.

This clone was seen a single time. The chain joins TRBV11-2 to TRBJ1-4; no reliable D call. Looked up from germline, CDR1 is SGHAT and CDR2 is FQNNGV. This CDR3 spans 13 amino acids. Trimming took off 1 base at V and 5 bases at J, with 5 bases between the two ends. CDR3 in amino acids: CASSLAVNEKLFF. The CDR3 nucleotides are TGTGCCAGCAGCTTAGCAGTAAATGAAAAACTGTTTTTT. The full variable domain, in which reference TRBV11-2 and TRBJ1-4 provide the parts outside the CDR3, is EAGVAQSPRYKIIEKRQSVAFWCNPISGHATLYWYQQILGQGPKLLIQFQNNGVVDDSQLPKDRFSAERLKGVDSTLKIQPAKLEDSAVYLCASSLAVNEKLFFGSGTQLSVL.

The chain joins TRBV5-4 to TRBJ1-5; no definite D call. With 7 bases removed from V and 2 bases from J, the gap between germline ends came to 19 bases. CDR1 SGHNT and CDR2 YYREEE come from the germline V gene (reference sequence). The CDR3 has 16 amino acids. The CDR3 coding sequence is TGTGCCAGCCAGAGAGGGCCTCCGGGTGGCAATCAGCCCCAGCATTTT. It is translated as CASQRGPPGGNQPQHF.

The gene calls are TRBV3-1 (or the pseudogene TRBV3-2) and TRBJ2-7; no reliable D call. Trimming pared 3 bases from V and 2 bases from J, leaving 14 bases between. This CDR3 is built from 15 residues. The germline gives CDR1 LGHDT, CDR2 YNNKEL (reference sequence). CDR3 in DNA: TGTGCCAGCAGCCACAACTCCACTGCTACCTACGAGCAGTACTTC. Its translation is CASSHNSTATYEQYF.

J is TRBJ2-3 and V is TRBV7-2, with 8 bases lining up with TRBD2. Germline CDR1 and CDR2: SGHTA and FQGNSA. The trim removed 6 bases at V and 1 base at J, leaving 9 bases unmatched. The CDR3 is 16 residues long. This CDR3 is CASSPTWRGGTDTQYF. The CDR3 DNA reads TGTGCCAGCAGTCCGACGTGGCGGGGGGGCACAGATACGCAGTATTTT.

The chain has TRBV4-3 and TRBJ2-1; 10 bases line up with TRBD2. Germline-derived CDR1 and CDR2 are LGHNA and YSLEER. The V segment lost 1 base and the J segment 4 bases; nucleotides outside the gene matches: 7. This CDR3 contains 17 residues. The CDR3 here is CASSQGLPSGGYNEQFF. The DNA of the CDR3 is TGCGCCAGCAGCCAAGGGCTTCCTAGCGGGGGTTACAATGAGCAGTTCTTC.

The rearrangement uses TRBV4-3 and TRBJ2-1; 7 positions agree with TRBD1. CDR1 and CDR2 (germline): LGHNA, YSLEER. The ends lost 4 bases at V and 9 bases at J; junction bases unmatched: 6. This CDR3 has 13 residues. CDR3 in DNA: TGCGCCAGCAGCCGAGGGGGCTTGGGTGAGCAGTTCTTC. Translating gives CASSRGGLGEQFF.

This chain links TRBV7-3 with TRBJ1-3, with D perhaps matching TRBD1 (6 bases). V was cut by 4 bases and J by 6 bases, with 13 bases left in between. The CDR3 is made up of 14 amino acids. Germline V gene data show CDR1 as SGHTA and CDR2 as FQGTGA. For the CDR3, the DNA is TGTGCCAGCAGCTCGACAGGCGGAGCAAACACCATATATTTT. Translating it yields CASSSTGGANTIYF.

This rearrangement joins TRBV6-4 to TRBJ2-2; 11 nucleotides line up with TRBD2. Trimming at V came to 6 bases and at J to 4 bases, leaving 4 bases not matched to a gene. Germline lookup yields CDR1 MRHNA and CDR2 SNTAGT. The CDR3 sequence is 15 residues long. The CDR3 loop reads CASSPGLAVTGELFF. CDR3 nucleotide sequence: TGTGCCAGCAGCCCGGGACTAGCGGTCACCGGGGAGCTGTTTTTT.

This rearrangement joins TRBV19 to TRBJ1-1; D remains ambiguous. Per germline, CDR1 LNHDA and CDR2 SQIVND (reference sequence). The ends were cut back, 4 bases at V and 2 bases at J, with 5 bases in the middle. This CDR3 comprises 12 residues. DNA for the CDR3: TGTGCCAGTAGTACGGGTAACACTGAAGCTTTCTTT. Its translation is CASSTGNTEAFF.

This clone was seen a single time. The CDR3 nucleotides are TGTGCCAGCAGCCCAGGTCCGACAGGCGCGCAGCCCCAGCATTTT. This encodes CASSPGPTGAQPQHF. V gene TRBV7-9 combines with J gene TRBJ1-5; maybe TRBD1 (6 bases). V gave up 5 bases and J gave up 7 bases, with 18 bases separating them. Germline-derived CDR1 and CDR2 are SEHNR and FQNEAQ (reference sequence). The CDR3 has 15 residues.

V and J are TRBV9 and TRBJ2-2; D gene ambiguous. The CDR3 runs to 15 residues. Germline V CDR1 and CDR2: SGDLS, YYNGEE. The V gene lost 1 base and the J gene lost 4 bases, with 11 bases spanning the gap. The CDR3 sequence: CASSVTQLSTGELFF. CDR3 coding DNA: TGTGCCAGCAGCGTAACCCAGTTAAGCACCGGGGAGCTGTTTTTT.

A remark on this clone: Germline and junction disagree at one end, which may indicate a read error. J is TRBJ2-1 and V is TRBV5-1; 7 nucleotides align to TRBD2. From germline, CDR1 is SGHRS and CDR2 YFSETQ. The CDR3 is 11 amino acids. The CDR3 sequence: CASSLGRAEFF. CDR3 in DNA: TGCGCCAGCAGTTTGGGGAGGGCTGAGTTCTTC.

The rearrangement joins TRBV16 to TRBJ1-1; 9 nucleotides match TRBD1. Per germline, CDR1 KGHSY and CDR2 FQNENV. Trimming removed 3 bases from V and 5 bases from J; junction bases left unmatched: 7. CDR3 length equals 15 residues. The CDR3 region has the DNA TGTGCCAGCAGCCATCGGACAGGGGAAGAGACTGAAGCTTTCTTT. Translated: CASSHRTGEETEAFF.

The V and J genes are TRBV19 and TRBJ2-1; maybe TRBD1 (6 bases). The CDR3 covers 14 residues. Germline CDR1 is LNHDA and CDR2 is SQIVND (reference sequence). Trimming stripped 7 bases from V and 2 bases from J, with 12 bases between. CDR3: CASTTQGTYNEQFF. DNA for the CDR3: TGTGCCAGTACCACACAGGGAACCTACAATGAGCAGTTCTTC.

The chain joins TRBV7-9 to TRBJ2-7; TRBD1 matches at 8 bases. The germline V gene encodes CDR1 SEHNR and CDR2 FQNEAQ (reference sequence). The trim removed 3 bases at V and 3 bases at J, leaving 7 bases unmatched. The CDR3 is 15 amino acids. The CDR3 sequence: CASSFRARGHYEQYF. DNA of the CDR3: TGTGCCAGCAGCTTCCGGGCCAGGGGGCACTACGAGCAGTACTTC.

V gene TRBV6-2 or TRBV6-3 combines with J gene TRBJ2-7; D is unclear. V shed 0 bases and J shed 5 bases, with 5 bases lying between them. This CDR3 is built from 12 residues. CDR1 is MNHEY and CDR2 is SVGEGT in the germline V gene. The CDR3 nucleotides are TGTGCCAGCAGTTACTCTCTACACGAGCAGTACTTC. This sequence encodes CASSYSLHEQYF.

V and J are TRBV7-9 and TRBJ1-4, with D possibly being TRBD1 (6 bases). Germline V lookup: CDR1 SEHNR, CDR2 FQNEAQ (reference sequence). The germline V and J ends were trimmed by 5 bases and 7 bases, with 14 bases remaining between them. The length of the CDR3 is 14 residues. The CDR3 coding sequence is TGTGCCAGCAGCAAGGACAGCGGTTCTGAAAAACTGTTTTTT. It codes for CASSKDSGSEKLFF.

This chain joins TRBV3-1 (or the pseudogene TRBV3-2) and TRBJ1-3; no clear D gene. The ends were cut back, 0 bases at V and 1 base at J, with 16 bases in the middle. This CDR3 is 18 amino acids long. Germline V gene sequence: CDR1 LGHDT, CDR2 YNNKEL (reference sequence). This CDR3 is CASSQDRSSFSSGNTIYF. The CDR3 bases are TGTGCCAGCAGCCAAGATCGATCTTCATTCAGTTCTGGAAACACCATATATTTT.

The CDR3 DNA reads as TGTGCCAGCAGCTTAGGAGGCGCTGGAGCTTTCTTT. Translating gives CASSLGGAGAFF. J is TRBJ1-1 and V is TRBV11-3; D uncertain. This CDR3 is 12 amino acids long. V was trimmed by 1 base and J by 10 bases, leaving 10 bases between them. Germline CDR1 SGHNT, CDR2 YENEEA.

This clone appeared once. The CDR3 region is CASSYELGGLAGGRDTQYF. CDR3 DNA sequence: TGTGCCAGCAGTTACGAGTTAGGAGGGCTAGCGGGGGGGCGAGATACGCAGTATTTT. The chain carries TRBV6-2 or TRBV6-3 and TRBJ2-3, with 12 bases fitting TRBD2. Germline loops: CDR1 MNHEY, CDR2 SVGEGT. J gave up 5 bases and V 2 bases, and 14 bases lay outside the gene matches. The CDR3 extends over 19 amino acids.

This chain connects TRBV7-3 to TRBJ1-6, with 7 bases matching TRBD1. J gave up 5 bases and V 6 bases, and 7 bases lay outside the gene matches. Germline V CDR1 and CDR2: SGHTA, FQGTGA. There are 15 residues in the CDR3. CDR3 region: CASRFRGTDNSPLHF. The CDR3 nucleotides read TGTGCCAGCAGATTCAGGGGGACGGATAATTCACCCCTCCACTTT.

The count of this clone is one. The chain couples TRBV6-2 or TRBV6-3 to TRBJ1-2, with D possibly TRBD1 on 6 matching bases. Germline CDR1 reads MNHEY; CDR2 reads SVGEGT. The CDR3 sequence is 12 residues long. Trimming cost V 0 bases and J 8 bases, with 7 bases left between them. CDR3 nucleotides: TGTGCCAGCAGTTACTCGCAGGGGGGCTACACCTTC. Its translation is CASSYSQGGYTF.

The CDR3 reads CASSLPGTGYGYTF. For the CDR3, the DNA is TGTGCCAGTAGTCTCCCCGGGACAGGTTATGGCTACACCTTC. The chain is built from TRBV19 and TRBJ1-2; the match to TRBD1 covers 8 bases. The CDR3 sequence is 14 residues long. Per the germline V gene, CDR1 is LNHDA and CDR2 is SQIVND (reference sequence). The J segment lost 5 bases and the V segment lost 5 bases, leaving 7 bases of the junction unmatched. The variable domain in full, with the rest retrieved from reference TRBV19 and TRBJ1-2, is DGGITQSPKYLFRKEGQNVTLSCEQNLNHDAMYWYRQDPGQGLRLIYYSQIVNDFQKGDIAEGYSVSREKKESFPLTVTSAQKNPTAFYLCASSLPGTGYGYTFGSGTRLTVV.

The V call is TRBV7-2, the J call TRBJ1-3; perhaps TRBD1 as D (6 bases). V was shortened by 1 base and J by 3 bases, with 7 bases between the two germline ends. This CDR3 spans 14 amino acids. Germline CDR1 reads SGHTA; CDR2 reads FQGNSA. The CDR3 DNA follows: TGTGCCAGCAGCTTAGGCAGGGGTGGAAACACCATATATTTT. The encoded protein is CASSLGRGGNTIYF.

This chain connects TRBV6-5 to TRBJ1-1; TRBD1 agrees at 11 bases. Germline lookup yields CDR1 MNHEY and CDR2 SVGAGI. V dropped 8 bases and J dropped 3; count of bases not matched to a gene: 2. The CDR3 spans 13 residues. Here the CDR3 reads CASGQGAYTEAFF. CDR3 DNA: TGTGCCAGCGGACAGGGGGCGTACACTGAAGCTTTCTTT.

Worth noting for this clone: A read error may account for a junction end that differs from germline. The chain couples TRBV3-1 (or the pseudogene TRBV3-2) to TRBJ1-1; 7 bases line up with TRBD1. The CDR3 covers 12 residues. Germline V gene data show CDR1 as LGHDT and CDR2 as YNNKEL (reference sequence). As DNA, the CDR3 is TGTGCCAGCCCCCAAATCCCGACAGGGCTATTATTT. This translates into CASPQIPTGLLF.

The rearrangement uses TRBV19 and TRBJ1-2; 7 nucleotides align to TRBD1. Trimming cost V 4 bases and J 3 bases; bases outside gene matches: 2. This CDR3 has 13 amino acids. The germline CDR1 and CDR2 sequences are LNHDA and SQIVND (reference sequence). CDR3 residues: CASSTQGYYGYTF. The CDR3 nucleotides are TGTGCCAGTAGTACACAGGGGTACTATGGCTACACCTTC.

The chain has TRBV7-9 and TRBJ2-3; possible D gene TRBD2, 6 bases. Per germline, CDR1 SEHNR and CDR2 FQNEAQ (reference sequence). Trimming removed 2 bases from V and 4 bases from J, with 16 bases in between. There are 16 residues in the CDR3. The CDR3 bases are TGTGCCAGCAGCTTATTTGAGACTAGTCCTCCAGATACGCAGTATTTT. As protein: CASSLFETSPPDTQYF.

This sequence joins TRBV7-9 and TRBJ2-7, with D possibly TRBD2 on 5 matching bases. The CDR3 extends over 14 amino acids. The germline V gene has CDR1 SEHNR and CDR2 FQNEAQ (reference sequence). V was cut by 3 bases and J by 0 bases, with 9 bases left in between. This chain's CDR3 is CASSFPGISYEQYF. CDR3 nucleotide sequence: TGTGCCAGCAGCTTCCCGGGGATCTCCTACGAGCAGTACTTC.

This chain uses TRBV27 with TRBJ1-5, with D tentatively TRBD1 (6 bases). V gave up 4 bases and J gave up 4 bases, with 11 bases separating them. CDR1 is MNHEY, CDR2 SMNVEV, per germline (reference sequence). CDR3 length: 14 amino acids. The CDR3 sequence: CASSSIQGNQPQHF. CDR3 bases: TGTGCCAGCAGTTCTATACAGGGAAATCAGCCCCAGCATTTT.